These T cell receptor beta chains were read from a single sample in a study of CD8+CD57+ T cells in acquired aplastic anemia. A single record per CDR3 protein comes from TCRdb applying MiXCR to the reads. The sample carries about 98,000 distinct CDR3 sequences, around 62% recorded once. Material: sorted CD4+, CD8+, or CD8+CD57+ T cells (not recorded which) from PBMCs. The receptors derive from a human donor with aplastic anemia. Each CDR3 is given with its conserved first and last residue.

>TRBV20-1|TRBJ2-7
CSAVLAGDLYYEQYF
>TRBV6-1|TRBJ2-1
CASSEVGLGQFF
>TRBV7-9|TRBJ2-3
CASSPPLYF
>TRBV5-1|TRBJ1-1
CASNLDWTGNTEAFF
>TRBV19|TRBJ1-1
CASRHYTEAFF
>TRBV24-1|TRBJ2-5
CATSDPGGLGTQYF
>TRBV7-2|TRBJ1-4
CASSLNEKLFF
>TRBV6-5|TRBJ2-5
CASSSGLAGGETQYF
>TRBV3-1|TRBJ2-2
CASSLDRDWETGEPFF
>TRBV10-1|TRBJ2-5
CANRIRSQETQYF
>TRBV2|TRBJ2-2
CASSEGGGNTGELFF
>TRBV29-1|TRBJ2-5
CSVEGGRGETQYF
>TRBV7-2|TRBJ2-7
CASSQGEEQYF